This paragraph reports one T cell receptor beta chain. What it binds is not known. Treatment in this sample: roughly 20 received Ad26.COV2.S at low or high dose, single or two shots; 5 received placebo; per-sample allocation not given. The samples were gathered on day 63 after the first injection of vaccine or placebo. In Boston, an adult donor aged 18-55 years took part. The CDR3 has 13 residues. V gave up 2 bases and J gave up 5 bases, with 7 bases separating them. CDR1 is SGHTA, CDR2 FQGNSA, per germline. These data are taken from a study of Ad26.COV2.S vaccination and SARS-CoV-2 variants. Study summary: The donor participated in the COV1001 trial, in its Ad26.COV2.S arm.

Findings and caveats of the study: Measures of TCR breadth and depth may have fallen short of total T cell responses.

Clones were sequenced by immunoSEQ multiplex PCR, and TCRdb holds only the in-frame ones, with some missing. The sample has hundreds of thousands of clones; approximately 90% are singletons. The J gene is TRBJ2-1, the V gene TRBV7-2; no reliable D call. The receptor was isolated from a person between 18 and 60 years old who received the Ad26.COV2.S COVID-19 vaccine or a placebo. This specimen was peripheral blood, taken in a trial of Ad26.COV2.S vaccine versus placebo. CDR3 protein: CASSLQSHNEQFF. The CDR3 DNA sequence: TGTGCCAGCAGCTTACAGTCTCACAATGAGCAGTTCTTC.